This T cell receptor (beta chain) was sequenced for a study of CD4 T cells in relation to SARS-CoV-2 and coronaviruses. Study overall: Controls used an HIV-1 Nef peptide pool or no peptide.

CD4+ T cells from unexposed donors were obtained before the COVID-19 pandemic (2011-2018). CD4+ T cells were isolated from the cells after less than 13 days of culture. Cells permitting, SARS-CoV-2 S/N and four cold-coronavirus spikes were tested on unexposed-donor CD4+ T cells. Clones were sequenced by immunoSEQ multiplex PCR, and TCRdb holds only the in-frame ones, with some missing. The data hold approximately 20,000 clones, with about 66% observed a single time. Details on this clone: Its antigen is not known.

After removal of 4 bases from V and 5 bases from J, the junction contained 9 bases not matched to a gene. The CDR3 length is 15 residues. In germline, CDR1 is SNHLY, CDR2 FYNNEI. This TCR derives from a human donor in good health. The sequenced sample consisted of CD4+ T cells from PBMCs, cultured in vitro. This rearrangement joins TRBV2 to TRBJ2-7; 9 bases map to TRBD1. The CDR3 bases are TGTGCCAGCAGTGTCACCGGGACAGGGTTCAACGAGCAGTACTTC. Its translation: CASSVTGTGFNEQYF.